This T cell receptor beta chain was recorded in a study of vaccination and CD4 T cells after COVID-19. Across the study: Post-vaccine sampling followed dose two by a median about 70 days (range 14 to 241).

Indicated treatment: roughly 11-day PBMC culture with coronavirus spike peptide pools or control peptides (ViraFEST assay). Half the growth medium was swapped for new IL-2 medium on days 3 and 7. In regard to this clonotype: Its matching antigen is unknown.

Cultured CD4+ T cells had their DNA profiled by the Oncomine TCR Beta short-read assay. MiXCR was run by TCRdb on the PCR reads, yielding one entry per CDR3 protein. The sample holds roughly 10,000 distinct CDR3 sequences, 45% to 75% seen once. This CDR3 spans 14 amino acids. J gave up 3 bases and V 7 bases, and 7 bases lay outside the gene matches. The germline V gene encodes CDR1 MDHEN and CDR2 SYDVKM. This clonotype was obtained from a human donor who had recovered from COVID-19. Sequenced input: CD4+ T cells from blood, cultured in vitro. The J gene is TRBJ1-2, the V gene TRBV28, with 8 bases lining up with TRBD1. The chain's CDR3 is CASTASGGDYGYTF. The DNA for the CDR3 is TGTGCCAGCACCGCGTCAGGGGGCGACTATGGCTACACCTTC.